This passage covers 12 T cell receptor beta chains from one sample sequenced in a study of circulating and synovial CD4+ cells in juvenile arthritis. Clones were sequenced by immunoSEQ multiplex PCR, and TCRdb holds only the in-frame ones, with some missing. This sample yields over 11,000 clones, of which over 80% are seen a single time; 3.6% belongs to the top ten. Sequenced input: CD4+ T cells from synovial fluid. These receptors originate from a human patient with juvenile idiopathic arthritis. Some clones in this sample may be carry-over from other donors' samples.

The V call is TRBV7-6, the J call TRBJ2-5; 8 bases fit TRBD2. CDR3 size: 14 residues. The germline V gene encodes CDR1 SGHVS and CDR2 FNYEAQ. The ends lost 3 bases at V and 4 bases at J; junction bases unmatched: 4. In nucleotides, the CDR3 is TGTGCCAGCAGCTTCGCCGCGGGGGGAGAGACCCAGTACTTC. Protein: CASSFAAGGETQYF.

Here the CDR3 reads CASSPGLAGAGTDTQYF. DNA of the CDR3: TGTGCCAGCTCACCGGGACTAGCGGGAGCGGGCACAGATACGCAGTATTTT. The chain has TRBV18 and TRBJ2-3, with 14 bases lining up with TRBD2. The CDR3 runs to 17 residues. V lost 3 bases to trimming and J lost 1 base; unmatched junction nucleotides: 3. Per the germline V gene, CDR1 is KGHSH and CDR2 is LQKENI.

Only one count was recorded for this clone. The chain links TRBV28 to TRBJ1-5; D ambiguous. The germline CDR1 and CDR2 sequences are MDHEN and SYDVKM. The CDR3 is 13 residues long. The V gene lost 6 bases and the J gene lost 10 bases, with 16 bases spanning the gap. CDR3 protein: CASSPGGSGPQHF. In DNA, the CDR3 is TGTGCCAGCAGCCCTGGAGGGTCAGGCCCCCAGCATTTT.

This clone was picked up one time. V is TRBV28 and J is TRBJ1-1; D unclear. The V gene's germline CDR1 is MDHEN and CDR2 SYDVKM. This CDR3 has 16 amino acids. Trimming stripped 2 bases from V and 1 base from J, with 14 bases between. Here the CDR3 DNA reads TGTGCCAGCAGTTTAATGGCAGGATCAACGAACACTGAAGCTTTCTTT. It is translated as CASSLMAGSTNTEAFF.

The CDR3 DNA reads as TGTGCCAGCAGCGTAGAGGGGGTTGGGGACGAGCAGTACTTC. Translated: CASSVEGVGDEQYF. This chain uses TRBV9 with TRBJ2-7, with a weak D call TRBD1 (6 bases). V lost 0 bases and J 5 bases, leaving 12 bases between the germline ends. The CDR3 has 14 residues. Germline V gene sequence: CDR1 SGDLS, CDR2 YYNGEE.

The chain recombines TRBV7-2 with TRBJ1-1; TRBD1 agrees at 7 bases. V lost 7 bases and J lost 6; bases outside the gene matches: 14. The CDR3 has 15 residues. Germline V gives CDR1 SGHTA, CDR2 FQGNSA. CDR3 sequence reads: CASTNRGLLGAEAFF. CDR3 coding DNA: TGTGCCAGCACAAACAGGGGCCTGTTGGGCGCTGAAGCTTTCTTT.

A word on this clone: Germline is not matched at one junction end, which may reflect a read error. The rearrangement joins TRBV5-1 to TRBJ1-1, with 9 bases fitting TRBD1. The CDR3 runs 15 residues. Per germline, CDR1 SGHRS and CDR2 YFSETQ. The CDR3 loop reads CASGLGTGTNTEAFF. Written as DNA, the CDR3 is TGCGCCAGCGGCTTGGGGACAGGGACGAACACTGAAGCTTTCTTT.

The table lists this clone with a count of one. The rearrangement joins TRBV4-1 to TRBJ1-5; D not resolved. The length of the CDR3 is 17 residues. CDR1 and CDR2 from the germline V gene are MGHRA and YSYEKL. V lost 0 bases to trimming and J lost 0 bases, with 12 bases between them. The CDR3 is CASSQDVQARSNQPQHF. In DNA form, the CDR3 reads TGCGCCAGCAGCCAAGATGTGCAGGCTCGTAGCAATCAGCCCCAGCATTTT.

The V gene is TRBV4-3, the J gene TRBJ1-4; 8 nucleotides agree with TRBD1. This CDR3 has 14 amino acids. Per germline, CDR1 LGHNA and CDR2 YSLEER. The V gene end was trimmed by 6 bases and the J gene end by 8 bases; junction bases not matched to a gene: 8. Here the CDR3 reads CASSQDRVREKLFF. The CDR3 bases are TGCGCCAGCAGTCAGGACAGGGTTCGGGAAAAACTGTTTTTT.

The genes are TRBV7-8 and TRBJ1-2; D is uncertain. The CDR3 covers 13 residues. Germline CDR1 is SGHVS and CDR2 is FQNEAQ. Between the trimmed V and J ends, which lost 5 bases and 5 bases, there was a span of 12 bases. CDR3 sequence reads: CASSQTRIYGYTF. CDR3 coding DNA: TGTGCCAGCAGCCAGACAAGGATTTATGGCTACACCTTC.

V and J are TRBV7-3 and TRBJ2-1; D perhaps matches TRBD2 (5 bases). The CDR3 contains 13 residues. Germline CDR1 reads SGHTA; CDR2 reads FQGTGA. With 5 bases removed from V and 9 bases from J, the gap between germline ends came to 14 bases. CDR3: CASSAMGSTEQFF. Here the CDR3 DNA reads TGTGCCAGCAGCGCCATGGGGAGTACTGAGCAGTTCTTC. The full variable domain, rest sourced from reference TRBV7-3 and TRBJ2-1, is GAGVSQTPSNKVTEKGKYVELRCDPISGHTALYWYRQSLGQGPEFLIYFQGTGAADDSGLPNDRFFAVRPEGSVSTLKIQRTERGDSAVYLCASSAMGSTEQFFGPGTRLTVL.

The chain uses TRBV6-5 and TRBJ1-1; 7 bases fit TRBD1. CDR1 is MNHEY, CDR2 SVGAGI, per germline. The CDR3 spans 15 residues. J gave up 5 bases and V 4 bases, and 10 bases lay outside the gene matches. The CDR3 is CASSSLGDSPTEAFF. CDR3 nucleotides: TGTGCCAGCAGTTCTCTCGGGGACAGCCCGACTGAAGCTTTCTTT.